The 3 T cell receptor beta chains below come from one sample, sequenced in a study of T cells in Graves' hyperthyroidism and ophthalmopathy (dated by TCRdb to between 2018 and 2020). The library was built by means of multiplex PCR. The instrument given in TCRdb is Illumina HiSeq 2000. Amplification of TCR beta CDR3 regions was carried out from RNA transcripts. A first-round RT-PCR of the TCR CDR3 used the HTBI primer set with the Qiagen OneStep RT-PCR kit. TCRdb reanalyzed the raw reads on its own, using fastp at Q25 for trimming and MiXCR for clone calling, and kept in-frame beta chains. When rows share a CDR3 protein, they turn into one entry using the most common DNA and genes. Across this sample there are roughly 500,000 distinct CDR3 sequences, with 40% to 50% seen only once. Of the sample, 44% is held by the ten largest clones. The sequencing sample was made of peripheral blood or thyroid tissue (not recorded which). The source of these receptors is an adult woman with Graves' disease, either hyperthyroidism or ophthalmopathy (not recorded which).

The chain employs TRBV7-2 and TRBJ1-6; the D gene is possibly TRBD1 (6 bases). The CDR3 runs 16 residues. CDR1 is SGHTA and CDR2 is FQGNSA in the germline V gene. Trimming removed 1 base at V and 10 bases at J, with 17 bases between. The CDR3 protein is CASSLVVGGRKSPLHF. In nucleotides, the CDR3 is TGTGCCAGCAGCTTAGTTGTAGGGGGGCGCAAGTCACCCCTCCACTTT. The variable domain in full, with the rest retrieved from reference TRBV7-2 and TRBJ1-6, is GAGVSQSPSNKVTEKGKDVELRCDPISGHTALYWYRQSLGQGLEFLIYFQGNSAPDKSGLPSDRFSAERTGGSVSTLTIQRTQQEDSAVYLCASSLVVGGRKSPLHFGNGTRLTVT.

The chain is built from TRBV29-1 and TRBJ2-7, with 12 nucleotides matching TRBD2. CDR1 SQVTM and CDR2 ANQGSEA come from the germline V gene. The CDR3 covers 14 residues. With 1 base clipped from V and 7 bases from J, the junction kept 5 bases outside the gene matches. The chain's CDR3 is CSVEGTSGMREQYF. In nucleotides, the CDR3 is TGCAGCGTTGAAGGGACTAGCGGGATGAGAGAGCAGTACTTC.

The rearrangement uses TRBV7-9 and TRBJ2-6; D gene ambiguous. The CDR3 sequence is 16 residues long. CDR1 is SEHNR, CDR2 FQNEAQ, per germline (reference sequence). Between the trimmed V and J ends, which lost 4 bases and 0 bases, there was a span of 10 bases. The CDR3 DNA reads as TGTGCCAGCAGCTCGGCGGTCCTCTCTGGGGCCAACGTCCTGACTTTC. Translation: CASSSAVLSGANVLTF.